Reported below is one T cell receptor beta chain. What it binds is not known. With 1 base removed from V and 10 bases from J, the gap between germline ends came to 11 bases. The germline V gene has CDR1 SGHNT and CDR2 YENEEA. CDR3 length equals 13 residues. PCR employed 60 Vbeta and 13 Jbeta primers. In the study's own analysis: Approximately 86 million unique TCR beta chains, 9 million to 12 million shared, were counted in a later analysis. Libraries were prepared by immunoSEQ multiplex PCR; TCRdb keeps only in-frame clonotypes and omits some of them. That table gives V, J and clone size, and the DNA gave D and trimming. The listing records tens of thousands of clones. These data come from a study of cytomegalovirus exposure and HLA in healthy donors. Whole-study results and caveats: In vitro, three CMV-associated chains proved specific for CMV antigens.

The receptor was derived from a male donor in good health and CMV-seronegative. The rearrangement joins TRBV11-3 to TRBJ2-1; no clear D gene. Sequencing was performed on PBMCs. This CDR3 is CASSLVAAREQFF. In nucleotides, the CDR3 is TGTGCCAGCAGCTTAGTGGCGGCGCGGGAGCAGTTCTTC.